Detailed here is one T cell receptor beta chain. Its target is unknown. The data were taken from a study of shared clonotypes between healthy human individuals. Study observations and caveats: Non-shared clonotypes had lower generation probabilities than those shared by all four donors. Estimated richness values were generally larger in naive subsets than in memory subsets.

Germline CDR1 SNHLY, CDR2 FYNNEI. Trimming stripped 10 bases from V and 2 bases from J, with 20 bases between. This CDR3 region has 15 residues. As defined, naive CD8 cells were CD45RO-negative and positively selected for CCR7, with terminally differentiated effector memory CD45RA+ cells excluded. Investigators spread the genomic DNA of each subset evenly over several immunoSEQ plates. This table comes from immunoSEQ multiplex PCR, and its TCRdb copy is limited to in-frame clones, with some not included. The data hold roughly 2,000,000 clones, with around 95% observed a single time. The TCR comes from a man between 18 and 35 years old in good health. Some clones in this sample may be carry-over from other donors' samples. This sequence joins TRBV2 and TRBJ2-5, with a weak D call TRBD2 (6 bases). Sample: naive CD8+ T cells from PBMCs. The CDR3, as DNA: TGTGCCACTCCCATCGGGGGAATCCAACAAGAGACCCAGTACTTC. Its protein is CATPIGGIQQETQYF.